The entry below describes one TCR beta chain. As handled by the study authors: How many nucleated cells were present was estimated from reference gene primer amplification. Clones were read by immunoSEQ multiplex PCR, and TCRdb kept only the in-frame ones, dropping some. The DNA gave D and trimming, while V, J and clone size come from that table. The sample has 70,000 to 75,000 clones; roughly 79% are singletons. These data are taken from a study of blood T cell repertoires in COVID-19. For the study at large: COVID-19 samples, acute and convalescent, were from the United States, Italy and Spain.

The CDR3 runs 14 residues. Germline V CDR1 and CDR2: GTSNPN, SVGIG (reference sequence). J was trimmed by 5 bases and V by 8 bases; bases with no gene match: 8. The TCR was taken from a woman aged 65 to 85 with acute or convalescent COVID-19. The sample taken for sequencing was peripheral blood. The chain uses TRBV30 and TRBJ2-3, with 12 bases fitting TRBD1. The chain's CDR3 is CALSGTGGKDTQYF. The DNA of the CDR3 is TGTGCCCTTAGCGGGACAGGGGGCAAAGATACGCAGTATTTT. Using reference TRBV30 and TRBJ2-3 for the parts outside the CDR3, the full variable domain is SQTIHQWPATLVQPVGSPLSLECTVEGTSNPNLYWYRQAAGRGLQLLFYSVGIGQISSEVPQNLSASRPQDRQFILSSKKLLLSDSGFYLCALSGTGGKDTQYFGPGTRLTVL.